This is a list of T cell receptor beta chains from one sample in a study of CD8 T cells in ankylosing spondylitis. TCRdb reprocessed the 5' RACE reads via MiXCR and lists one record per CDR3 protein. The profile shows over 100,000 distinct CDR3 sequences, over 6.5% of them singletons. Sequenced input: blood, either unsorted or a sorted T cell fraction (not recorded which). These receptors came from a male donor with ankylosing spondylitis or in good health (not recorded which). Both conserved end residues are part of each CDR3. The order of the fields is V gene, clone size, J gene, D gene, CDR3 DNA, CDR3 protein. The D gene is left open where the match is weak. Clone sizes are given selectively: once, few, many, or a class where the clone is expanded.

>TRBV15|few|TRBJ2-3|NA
TGTGCCACCCGAACGTCTTCCCGCACAGATACGCAGTATTTT
CATRTSSRTDTQYF
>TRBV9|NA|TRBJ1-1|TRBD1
TGTGCCAGCAGCGACCGACTTTATGTTACAGGGGAGGGGAACACTGAAGCTTTCTTT
CASSDRLYVTGEGNTEAFF
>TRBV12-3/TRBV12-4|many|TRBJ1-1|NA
TGTGCCAGCAGTTTACCAGGAGTGGAGGGGACTGAAGCTTTCTTT
CASSLPGVEGTEAFF
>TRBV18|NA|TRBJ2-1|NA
TGTGCCAGCTCACCCCATTTAGAACTTGGGGGAAGTGAGCAGTTCTTC
CASSPHLELGGSEQFF
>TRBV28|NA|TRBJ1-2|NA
TGTGCCAGCGGCCCGGGGCCCGCCGGGGATGGCTACACCTTC
CASGPGPAGDGYTF
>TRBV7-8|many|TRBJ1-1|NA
TGTGCCAGCAGCTTAGGTGGCAGATACACTGAAGCTTTCTTT
CASSLGGRYTEAFF
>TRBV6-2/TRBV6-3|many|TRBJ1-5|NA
TGTGCCAGCAGTTACGGGGGGGCAAATCAGCCCCAGCATTTT
CASSYGGANQPQHF
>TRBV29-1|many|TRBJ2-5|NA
TGCAGCGTTCCTGCGGGGTTACAAGAGACCCAGTACTTC
CSVPAGLQETQYF
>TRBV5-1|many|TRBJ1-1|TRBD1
TGCGCCAGCAGCTCTGGACAGGGACGCGACACTGAAGCTTTCTTT
CASSSGQGRDTEAFF
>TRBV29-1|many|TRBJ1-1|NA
TGCAGCGTCAAGAACACTGAAGCTTTCTTT
CSVKNTEAFF
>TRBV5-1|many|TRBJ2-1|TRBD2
TGCGCCAGCAGCACCCTAGCGGGGGGTAGTTACAATGAGCAGTTCTTC
CASSTLAGGSYNEQFF
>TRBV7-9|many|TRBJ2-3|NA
TGTGCCAGCAGCCCTGGACATACAGGGGATACGCAGTATTTT
CASSPGHTGDTQYF
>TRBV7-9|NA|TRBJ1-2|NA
TGTGCCAGCAGCTTAGATCTCGTCGCGCTGGGTGGCTACACCTTC
CASSLDLVALGGYTF
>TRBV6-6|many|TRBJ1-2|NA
TGTGCCAGCAGCCTAACCCGGACTGGTGGCTACACCTTC
CASSLTRTGGYTF
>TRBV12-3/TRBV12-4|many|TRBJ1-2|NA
TGTGCCAGCAGTTTAGCGACAGCCCTTAACTATGGCTACACCTTC
CASSLATALNYGYTF
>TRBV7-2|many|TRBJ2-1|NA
TGTGCCAGCAGCCTCGGTCGGGCTTCGGATGAGCAGTTCTTC
CASSLGRASDEQFF
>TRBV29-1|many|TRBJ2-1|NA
TGCAGCGCTTCCGGGACGGGAGTTTACAATGAGCAGTTCTTC
CSASGTGVYNEQFF
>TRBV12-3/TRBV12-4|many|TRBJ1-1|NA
TGTGCCAGCACCCGGGGGTTATCTGAAGCTTTCTTT
CASTRGLSEAFF